The present T cell receptor (beta chain) was sequenced within a study of T cells after yellow fever vaccination. This clonotype was observed a few times. The CDR3 runs to 12 residues. The germline gives CDR1 SQVTM, CDR2 ANQGSEA. Trimming cost V 2 bases and J 2 bases, with 4 bases left between them. TCRdb recomputed calls from the 5' RACE reads with MiXCR, one row per CDR3 protein. The data contain 200,000 to 250,000 distinct CDR3 sequences, under 3.5% of them seen just once; the ten biggest clones take up about 3.3%. The chain employs TRBV29-1 and TRBJ1-3, with unresolved D. Here the sequenced sample was CD4+ T cells sorted from PBMCs, taken 10 days after the yellow fever booster vaccination. The sequence derives from a young man who received the YFV17D yellow fever vaccine. CDR3 sequence reads: CSVEYPGNTIYF. CDR3 in DNA: TGCAGCGTTGAATACCCTGGAAACACCATATATTTT. Based on the CDR3 plus reference TRBV29-1 and TRBJ1-3, the full variable domain is SAVISQKPSRDICQRGTSLTIQCQVDSQVTMMFWYRQQPGQSLTLIATANQGSEATYESGFVIDKFPISRPNLTFSTLTVSNMSPEDSSIYLCSVEYPGNTIYFGEGSWLTVV.